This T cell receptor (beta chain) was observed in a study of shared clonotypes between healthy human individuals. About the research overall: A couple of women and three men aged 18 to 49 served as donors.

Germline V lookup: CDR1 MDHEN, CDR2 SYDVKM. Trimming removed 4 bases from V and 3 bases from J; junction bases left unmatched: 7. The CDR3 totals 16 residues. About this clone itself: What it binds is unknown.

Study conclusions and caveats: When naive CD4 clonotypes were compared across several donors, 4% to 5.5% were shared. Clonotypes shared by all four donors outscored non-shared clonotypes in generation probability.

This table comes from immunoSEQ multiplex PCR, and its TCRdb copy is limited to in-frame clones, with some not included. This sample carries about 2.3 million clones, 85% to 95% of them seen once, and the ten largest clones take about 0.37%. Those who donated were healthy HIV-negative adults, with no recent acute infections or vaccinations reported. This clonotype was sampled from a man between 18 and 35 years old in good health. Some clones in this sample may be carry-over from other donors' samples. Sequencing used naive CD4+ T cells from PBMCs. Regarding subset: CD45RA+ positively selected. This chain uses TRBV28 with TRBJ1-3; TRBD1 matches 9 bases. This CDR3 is CASSSPGTGYGNTIYF. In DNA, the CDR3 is TGTGCCAGCAGTTCACCCGGGACAGGGTATGGAAACACCATATATTTT.